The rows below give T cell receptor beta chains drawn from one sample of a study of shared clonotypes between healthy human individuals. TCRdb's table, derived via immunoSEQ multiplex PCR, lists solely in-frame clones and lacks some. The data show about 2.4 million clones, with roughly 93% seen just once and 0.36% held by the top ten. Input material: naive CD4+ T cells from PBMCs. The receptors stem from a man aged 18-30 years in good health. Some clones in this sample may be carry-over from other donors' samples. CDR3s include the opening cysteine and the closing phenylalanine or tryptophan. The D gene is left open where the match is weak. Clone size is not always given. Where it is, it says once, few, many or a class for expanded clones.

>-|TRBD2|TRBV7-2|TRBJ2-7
TGTGCCAGCAGCCTCCGACTAGCGGGAGGGCCCGAGCAGTACTTC
CASSLRLAGGPEQYF
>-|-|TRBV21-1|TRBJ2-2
TGTGCCAGCAGCAAAGCGCGGGCGGGAGGGCCAACCGGGGAGCTGTTTTTT
CASSKARAGGPTGELFF
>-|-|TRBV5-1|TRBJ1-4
TGCGCCAGCAGCTTGGGTCCAACTAATGAAAAACTGTTTTTT
CASSLGPTNEKLFF
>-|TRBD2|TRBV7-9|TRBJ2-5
TGTGCCAGCAGCTCAAGCGGGAGGGCCGTAGAGACCCAGTACTTC
CASSSSGRAVETQYF
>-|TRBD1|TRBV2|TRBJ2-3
TGTGCCAGCAGCCGCCGGACAGGCGCAGATACGCAGTATTTT
CASSRRTGADTQYF
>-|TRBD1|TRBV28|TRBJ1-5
TGTGCCAGCAGGAGGGACAGCTATGTGCCCCAGCATTTT
CASRRDSYVPQHF
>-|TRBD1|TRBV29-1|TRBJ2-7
TGCAGCGTAAAAAAGGGCGCAGGGGGCGTCTACGAGCAGTACTTC
CSVKKGAGGVYEQYF
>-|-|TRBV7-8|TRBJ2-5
TGTGCCAGCAGCGGTGGGACCCAAGAGACCCAGTACTTC
CASSGGTQETQYF
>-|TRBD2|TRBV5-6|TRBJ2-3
TGTGCCAGCAGCTTGCTACGGGAGGGCCGGGCGCAGTATTTT
CASSLLREGRAQYF
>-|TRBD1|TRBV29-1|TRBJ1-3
TGCAGCGTTACTTACAGGGGGAGCGGAAACACCATATATTTT
CSVTYRGSGNTIYF
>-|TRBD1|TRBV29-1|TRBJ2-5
TGCAGCGCTAAGACAGGGGGCGGGGAGACCCAGTACTTC
CSAKTGGGETQYF
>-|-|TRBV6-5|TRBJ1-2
TGTGCCAGCAGTTACTCTTGGGACACCGCCTATGGCTACACCTTC
CASSYSWDTAYGYTF
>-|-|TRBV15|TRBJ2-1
TGTGCCACCAGGGGGAATGTGGGGCGGGATGAGCAGTTCTTC
CATRGNVGRDEQFF
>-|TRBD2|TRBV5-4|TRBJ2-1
TGTGCCAGCAGCCGGGCTAGCGGTGGAAGCTCCTACAATGAGCAGTTCTTC
CASSRASGGSSYNEQFF
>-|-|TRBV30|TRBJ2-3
TGTGCCTGGGGGACGTCAGATACGCAGTATTTT
CAWGTSDTQYF
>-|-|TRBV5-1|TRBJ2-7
TGCGCCAGCAGCTTGGGTCTGGGCCCGAGCTCCTACGAGCAGTACTTC
CASSLGLGPSSYEQYF
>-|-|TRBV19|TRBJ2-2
TGTGCCAGTAGTATAGCAGTGAGGGTTGCCGGGGAGCTGTTTTTT
CASSIAVRVAGELFF
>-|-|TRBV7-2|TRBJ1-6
TGTGCCAGCAGCCCGATCCTTAGGAGCCAATATAATTCACCCCTCCACTTT
CASSPILRSQYNSPLHF
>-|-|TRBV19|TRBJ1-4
TGTGCCAGTAGTATTACGGGGTCTAATGAAAAACTGTTTTTT
CASSITGSNEKLFF
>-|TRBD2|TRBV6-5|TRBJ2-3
TGTGCCAGCAGTTTTGGACTAGCGGGCTACACAGATACGCAGTATTTT
CASSFGLAGYTDTQYF
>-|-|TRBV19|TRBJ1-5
TGTGCCAGTAGTATGGGCAGGGATAGCAATCAGCCCCAGCATTTT
CASSMGRDSNQPQHF
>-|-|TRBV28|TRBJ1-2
TGTGCCAGCAACCTCGGGAACTATGGCTACACCTTC
CASNLGNYGYTF
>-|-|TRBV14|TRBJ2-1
TGTGCCAGCAGCGAGCGGAGCTCCTACAATGAGCAGTTCTTC
CASSERSSYNEQFF
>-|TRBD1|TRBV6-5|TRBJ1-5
TGTGCCAGCAGTCCGGGGCCCGACAGGGATCAGCCCCAGCATTTT
CASSPGPDRDQPQHF
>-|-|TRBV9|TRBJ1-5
TGTGCCAGCAGCGTAGCAGGGAATAATCAGCCCCAGCATTTT
CASSVAGNNQPQHF
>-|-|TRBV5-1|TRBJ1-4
TGCGCCAGCAGCTTGGCCGGGGGTTTCGAAAAACTGTTTTTT
CASSLAGGFEKLFF
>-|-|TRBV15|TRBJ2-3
TGTGCCACCAGCAGAGGACAGTCCACAGATACGCAGTATTTT
CATSRGQSTDTQYF
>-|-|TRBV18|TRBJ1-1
TGTGCCAGCTCACCGCGGGGCGAGAACACTGAAGCTTTCTTT
CASSPRGENTEAFF
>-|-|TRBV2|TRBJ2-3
TGTGCCAACCGGCGAGATTGGGCAGATACGCAGTATTTT
CANRRDWADTQYF
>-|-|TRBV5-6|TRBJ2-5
TGTGCCAGCAGCCGCGGCCAGGTCCAAGAGACCCAGTACTTC
CASSRGQVQETQYF
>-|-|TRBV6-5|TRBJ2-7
TGTGCCAGCAGTTACTCCCGGGGCGGCCCCTACGAGCAGTACTTC
CASSYSRGGPYEQYF
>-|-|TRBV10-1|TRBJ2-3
TGCGCCAGCAGACCGGGACGGGGCATGGTTACGCAGTATTTT
CASRPGRGMVTQYF
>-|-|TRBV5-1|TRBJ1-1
TGCGCCAGCAGCTTGCTGGGGGGCGAGTTGTACACTGAAGCTTTCTTT
CASSLLGGELYTEAFF
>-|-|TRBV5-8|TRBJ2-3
TGTGCCAGCAGCCTCACAGGCGCAGATACGCAGTATTTT
CASSLTGADTQYF
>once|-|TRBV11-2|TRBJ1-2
TGTGCCAGCAGCTTAGGCCCATCCAATAACTATGGCTACACCTTC
CASSLGPSNNYGYTF
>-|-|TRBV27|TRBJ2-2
TGTGCCAGCGCATTGAAGGGTTGGGGCCACACCGGGGAGCTGTTTTTT
CASALKGWGHTGELFF
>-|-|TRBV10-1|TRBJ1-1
TGCGCCAGCAGTGCCGGGACAACGACTGAAGCTTTCTTT
CASSAGTTTEAFF
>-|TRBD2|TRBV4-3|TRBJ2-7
TGCGCCAGCGGGTCCGCGGGAGCTCCCTACGAGCAGTACTTC
CASGSAGAPYEQYF
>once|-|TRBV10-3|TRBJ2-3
TGTGCCATCAGTGAAGCCTTCACAGATACGCAGTATTTT
CAISEAFTDTQYF
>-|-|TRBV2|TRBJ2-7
TGTGCCAGCAGGGGGACCCGCCCGAGCTCCTACGAGCAGTACTTC
CASRGTRPSSYEQYF
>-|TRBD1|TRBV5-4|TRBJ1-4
TGTGCCAGCAGTAGGGACAGGGGGTTGAATGAAAAACTGTTTTTT
CASSRDRGLNEKLFF
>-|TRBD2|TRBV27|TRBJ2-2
TGTGCCAGCAGTCACCCCCCCAGACTAGCGGTAAACACCGGGGAGCTGTTTTTT
CASSHPPRLAVNTGELFF
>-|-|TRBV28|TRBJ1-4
TGTGCCAGCATGGAGACAGCAACTAATGAAAAACTGTTTTTT
CASMETATNEKLFF
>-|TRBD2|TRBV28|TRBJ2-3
TGTGCCAGCAGTTTGGCGGGGGACACAGATACGCAGTATTTT
CASSLAGDTDTQYF
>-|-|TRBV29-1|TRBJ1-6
TGCAGCGTGACCGATTACCCTAGTTCACCCCTCCACTTT
CSVTDYPSSPLHF
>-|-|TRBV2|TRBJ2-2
TGTGCCAGCAGTCCCGGGACTAACACCGGGGAGCTGTTTTTT
CASSPGTNTGELFF
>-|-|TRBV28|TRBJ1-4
TGTGCCAGCAGTGAAGCCGGGCGGGGAGAAAAACTGTTTTTT
CASSEAGRGEKLFF
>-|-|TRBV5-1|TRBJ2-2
TGCGCCAGCAGCTTCTACGGGACACTACCAGGGGAGCTGTTTTTT
CASSFYGTLPGELFF
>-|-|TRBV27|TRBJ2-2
TGTGCCAGCCAAGGACTACCCACTTACACCGGGGAGCTGTTTTTT
CASQGLPTYTGELFF
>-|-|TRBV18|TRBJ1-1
TGTGCCAGCCACACAGAGAACACTGAAGCTTTCTTT
CASHTENTEAFF
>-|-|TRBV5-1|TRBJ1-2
TGCGCCAGCAGCTTGGGGACTCTCGGGGATGGCTACACCTTC
CASSLGTLGDGYTF
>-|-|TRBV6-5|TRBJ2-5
TGTGCCAGCAGTTATGAATGGGGACGGGGCCTAGAGACCCAGTACTTC
CASSYEWGRGLETQYF
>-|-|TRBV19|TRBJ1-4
TGTGCCAGTAGTAAGGATAATGAAAAACTGTTTTTT
CASSKDNEKLFF
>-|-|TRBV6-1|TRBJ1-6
TGTGCCAGCAGGATTTCAGGGGTTAATTCACCCCTCCACTTT
CASRISGVNSPLHF
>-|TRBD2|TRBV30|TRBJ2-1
TGTGCCTGGAGTGTTCCGGGACTAGCGCAGTCCTACAATGAGCAGTTCTTC
CAWSVPGLAQSYNEQFF
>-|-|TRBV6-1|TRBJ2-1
TGTGCCAGCAGGCAACTAGGCCCCTGGATCGATGAGCAGTTCTTC
CASRQLGPWIDEQFF
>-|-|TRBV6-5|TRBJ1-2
TGTGCCAGCAGCCAAACTTCGACGTATGGCTACACCTTC
CASSQTSTYGYTF
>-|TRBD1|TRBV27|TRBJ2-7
TGTGCCAGCAGGCTCCGACAGGGGTTTGTCTACGAGCAGTACTTC
CASRLRQGFVYEQYF
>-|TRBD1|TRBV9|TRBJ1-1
TGTGCCAGCAGCGACAGGGGGCCCTACATGAACACTGAAGCTTTCTTT
CASSDRGPYMNTEAFF
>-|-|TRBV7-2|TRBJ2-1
TGTGCCAGCAGCTTAAAGGGAGGTCGGGTCGATGAGCAGTTCTTC
CASSLKGGRVDEQFF